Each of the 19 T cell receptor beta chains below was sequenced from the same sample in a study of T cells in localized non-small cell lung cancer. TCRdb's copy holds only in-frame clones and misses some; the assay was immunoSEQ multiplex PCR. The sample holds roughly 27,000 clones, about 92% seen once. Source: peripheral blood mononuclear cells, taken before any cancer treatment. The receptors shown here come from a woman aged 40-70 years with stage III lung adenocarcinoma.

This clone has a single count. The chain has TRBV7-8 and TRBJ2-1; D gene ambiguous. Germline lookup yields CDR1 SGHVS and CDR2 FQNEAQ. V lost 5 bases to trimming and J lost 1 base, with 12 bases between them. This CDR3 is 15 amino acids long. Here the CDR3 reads CASSQPDLSYNEQFF. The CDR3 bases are TGTGCCAGCAGCCAACCGGATCTATCCTACAATGAGCAGTTCTTC.

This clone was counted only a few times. The chain's CDR3 is CASSMAERGNQPQHF. The CDR3 region has the DNA TGTGCCAGTAGTATGGCCGAAAGGGGCAATCAGCCCCAGCATTTT. The V and J genes are TRBV19 and TRBJ1-5; D not resolved. Germline V lookup: CDR1 LNHDA, CDR2 SQIVND (reference sequence). The CDR3 extends over 15 amino acids. V lost 3 bases, J lost 2 bases, and 11 bases lay in between.

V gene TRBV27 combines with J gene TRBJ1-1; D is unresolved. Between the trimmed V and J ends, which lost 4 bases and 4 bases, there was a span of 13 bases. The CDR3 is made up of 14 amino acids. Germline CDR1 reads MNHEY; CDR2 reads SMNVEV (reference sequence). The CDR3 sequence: CASSYQRGSTEAFF. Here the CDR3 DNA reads TGTGCCAGCAGTTACCAACGCGGGAGCACTGAAGCTTTCTTT.

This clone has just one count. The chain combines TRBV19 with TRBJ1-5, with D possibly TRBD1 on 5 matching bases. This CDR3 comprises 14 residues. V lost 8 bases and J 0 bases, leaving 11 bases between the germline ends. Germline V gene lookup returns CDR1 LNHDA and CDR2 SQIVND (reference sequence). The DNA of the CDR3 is TGTGCCAGTCGCATCAGGGATAGCAATCAGCCCCAGCATTTT. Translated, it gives CASRIRDSNQPQHF.

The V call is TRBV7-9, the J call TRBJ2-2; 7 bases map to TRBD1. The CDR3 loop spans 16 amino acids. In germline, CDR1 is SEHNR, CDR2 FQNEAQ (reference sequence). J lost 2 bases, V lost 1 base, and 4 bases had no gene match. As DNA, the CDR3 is TGTGCCAGCAGCTTAGTAGGGACAGTAAACACCGGGGAGCTGTTTTTT. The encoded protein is CASSLVGTVNTGELFF.

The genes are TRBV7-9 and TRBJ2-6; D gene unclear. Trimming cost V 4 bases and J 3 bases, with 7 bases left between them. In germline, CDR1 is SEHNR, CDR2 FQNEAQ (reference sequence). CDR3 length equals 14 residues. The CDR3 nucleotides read TGTGCCAGCAGCTCCCAAGGTGGGGCCAACGTCCTGACTTTC. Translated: CASSSQGGANVLTF. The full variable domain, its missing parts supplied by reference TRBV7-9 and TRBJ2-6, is DTGVSQNPRHKITKRGQNVTFRCDPISEHNRLYWYRQTLGQGPEFLTYFQNEAQLEKSRLLSDRFSAERPKGSFSTLEIQRTEQGDSAMYLCASSSQGGANVLTFGAGSRLTVL.

Here the CDR3 DNA reads TGTGCCAGCAGCAACCCCAATCAGCCCCAGCATTTT. It yields the protein CASSNPNQPQHF. The chain links TRBV6-1 to TRBJ1-5, with D unclear. There are 12 residues in the CDR3. Between the trimmed V and J ends, which lost 6 bases and 3 bases, there was a span of 6 bases. Germline assignment: CDR1 MNHNS and CDR2 SASEGT.

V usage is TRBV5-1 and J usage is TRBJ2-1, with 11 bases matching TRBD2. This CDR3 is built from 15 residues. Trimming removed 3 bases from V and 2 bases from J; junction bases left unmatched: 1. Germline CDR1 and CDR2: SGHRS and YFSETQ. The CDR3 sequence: CASSSSGGPYNEQFF. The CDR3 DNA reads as TGCGCCAGCAGCTCTAGCGGGGGGCCCTACAATGAGCAGTTCTTC.

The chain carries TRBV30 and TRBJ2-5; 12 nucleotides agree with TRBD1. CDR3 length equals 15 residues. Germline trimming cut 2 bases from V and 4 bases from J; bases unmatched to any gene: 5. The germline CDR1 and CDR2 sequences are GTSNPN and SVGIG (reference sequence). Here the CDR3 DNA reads TGTGCCTGGAGTACCGGGACAGGGGGCCGAGAGACCCAGTACTTC. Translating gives CAWSTGTGGRETQYF.

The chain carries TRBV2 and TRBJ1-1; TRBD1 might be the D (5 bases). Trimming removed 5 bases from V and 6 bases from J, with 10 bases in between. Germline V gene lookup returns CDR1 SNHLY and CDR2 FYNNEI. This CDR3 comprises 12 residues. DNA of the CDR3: TGTGCCAGCAGTTTCGAGGGGTCTGAAGCTTTCTTT. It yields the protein CASSFEGSEAFF.

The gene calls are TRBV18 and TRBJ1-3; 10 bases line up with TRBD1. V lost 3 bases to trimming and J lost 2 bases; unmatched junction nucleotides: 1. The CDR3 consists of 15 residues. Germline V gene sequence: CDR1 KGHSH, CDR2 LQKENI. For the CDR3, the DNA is TGTGCCAGCTCACCGGGACAGGGGCCTGGAAACACCATATATTTT. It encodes CASSPGQGPGNTIYF.

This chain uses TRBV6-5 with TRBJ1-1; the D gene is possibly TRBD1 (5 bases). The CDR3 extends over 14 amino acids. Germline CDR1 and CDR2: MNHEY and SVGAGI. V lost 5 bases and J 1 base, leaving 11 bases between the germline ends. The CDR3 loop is CASSVGRWNTEAFF. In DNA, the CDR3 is TGTGCCAGCAGTGTGGGACGGTGGAACACTGAAGCTTTCTTT.

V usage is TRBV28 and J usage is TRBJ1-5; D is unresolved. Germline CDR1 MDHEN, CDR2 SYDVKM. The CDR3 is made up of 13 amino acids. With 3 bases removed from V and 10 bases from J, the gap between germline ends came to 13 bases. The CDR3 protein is CASSFENRRPQHF. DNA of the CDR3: TGTGCCAGCAGTTTCGAAAACCGACGACCCCAGCATTTT.

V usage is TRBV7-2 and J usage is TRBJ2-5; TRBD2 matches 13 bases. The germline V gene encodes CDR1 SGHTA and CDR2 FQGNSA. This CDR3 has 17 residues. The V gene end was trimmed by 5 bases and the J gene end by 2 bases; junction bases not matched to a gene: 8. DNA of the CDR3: TGTGCCAGCAGCCTCGGGACTAGCGGGAATAGGCAAGAGACCCAGTACTTC. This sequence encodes CASSLGTSGNRQETQYF.

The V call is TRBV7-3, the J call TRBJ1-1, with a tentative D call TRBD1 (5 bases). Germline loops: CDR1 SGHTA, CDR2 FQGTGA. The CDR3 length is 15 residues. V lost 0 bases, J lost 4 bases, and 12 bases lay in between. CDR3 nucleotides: TGTGCCAGCAGCTTAACAGGCTCAGGGACCACTGAAGCTTTCTTT. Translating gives CASSLTGSGTTEAFF.

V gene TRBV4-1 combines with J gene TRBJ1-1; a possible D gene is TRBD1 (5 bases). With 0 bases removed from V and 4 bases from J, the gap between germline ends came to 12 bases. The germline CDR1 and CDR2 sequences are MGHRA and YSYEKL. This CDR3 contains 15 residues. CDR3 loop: CASSQEAREGTEAFF. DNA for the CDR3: TGCGCCAGCAGCCAAGAAGCCAGGGAGGGCACTGAAGCTTTCTTT.

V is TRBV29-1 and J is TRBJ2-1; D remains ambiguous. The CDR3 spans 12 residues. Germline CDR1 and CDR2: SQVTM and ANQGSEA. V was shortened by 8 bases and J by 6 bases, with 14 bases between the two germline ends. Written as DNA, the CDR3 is TGCAGCTTGGGGTTCATGGGCAATGAGCAGTTCTTC. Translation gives CSLGFMGNEQFF.

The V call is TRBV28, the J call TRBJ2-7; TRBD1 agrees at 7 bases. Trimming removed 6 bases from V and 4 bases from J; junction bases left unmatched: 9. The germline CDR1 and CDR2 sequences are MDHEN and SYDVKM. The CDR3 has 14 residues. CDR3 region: CASSKTNRGYEQYF. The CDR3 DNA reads TGTGCCAGCAGCAAGACCAACAGGGGTTACGAGCAGTACTTC.

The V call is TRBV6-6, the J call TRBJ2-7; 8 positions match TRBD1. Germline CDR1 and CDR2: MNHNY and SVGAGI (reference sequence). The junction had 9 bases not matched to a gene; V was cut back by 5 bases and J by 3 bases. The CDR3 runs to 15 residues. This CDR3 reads CASSLIPGQDYEQYF. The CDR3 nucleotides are TGTGCCAGCAGTCTCATCCCGGGACAGGACTACGAGCAGTACTTC.